A selection of T cell receptor beta chains follows, all from one sample in a study of cytomegalovirus exposure and HLA in healthy donors. TCRdb's table, derived via immunoSEQ multiplex PCR, lists solely in-frame clones and lacks some. The data show roughly 180,000 clones, over 65% seen once. Sequencing was done on a sample of PBMCs. Receptors were obtained from a man aged 18-30 years in good health and CMV-seropositive. The CDR3 runs from the conserved cysteine through the conserved F or W. The D gene is left open where the match is weak. Only part of the rows carry a size: once, few, many, or a class if the clone is expanded.

size,V,D,J,DNA,CDR3
.,TRBV5-1,TRBD1,TRBJ2-1,TGCGAAACGACAGGGTCCTACAATGAGCAGTTCTTC,CETTGSYNEQFF
.,TRBV7-2,TRBD1,TRBJ1-2,TGTGCCAGCAGCTTAGAAGGGACAGGGGACAGTGGCTACACCTTC,CASSLEGTGDSGYTF
.,TRBV15,TRBD2,TRBJ2-1,TGTGCCACCAGCAGCTCCACCCTAGCGGGAGATTATGGTTCCCCCAATGAGCAGTTCTTC,CATSSSTLAGDYGSPNEQFF
.,TRBV25-1,TRBD1,TRBJ1-2,TGTGCCAGCAGTCGGACAGGGGGCGTCGCCTATGGCTACACCTTC,CASSRTGGVAYGYTF
.,TRBV9,TRBD2,TRBJ2-5,TGTGCCAGCAGCGGAGGGACTAGGCAAGAGACCCAGTACTTC,CASSGGTRQETQYF
.,TRBV19,TRBD1,TRBJ1-2,TGTGCCAGTAGCGCGACAGGGGGTAACTATGGCTACACCTTC,CASSATGGNYGYTF
.,TRBV6-5,TRBD1,TRBJ1-1,TGTGCCAGCAGTGACTACAGGGGCCGAAACACTGAAGCTTTCTTT,CASSDYRGRNTEAFF
.,TRBV27,TRBD2,TRBJ2-1,TGTGCCAGCTACGGACTAGCGGGATTTGAGCAGTTCTTC,CASYGLAGFEQFF
.,TRBV5-1,.,TRBJ2-7,TGCGCCAGCAGCTTGACAGCCGCCGAGCAGTACTTC,CASSLTAAEQYF
.,TRBV9,.,TRBJ2-2,TGTGCCAGCAGCCAGTTGGGGGGTCCCACCGGGGAGCTGTTTTTT,CASSQLGGPTGELFF
.,TRBV6-4,TRBD2,TRBJ2-2,TGTGCCAGCAGTGAGGCGGGAGGTGCCGGGGAGCTGTTTTTT,CASSEAGGAGELFF
once,TRBV9,.,TRBJ1-4,TGTGCCAGCAGAGGAAACAGGGTATTGGATAGTAATGAAAAACTGTTTTTT,CASRGNRVLDSNEKLFF
.,TRBV7-9,TRBD2,TRBJ2-3,TGTGCCAGCAGCGGCCTAGCGGTCAACCAGGATACGCAGTATTTT,CASSGLAVNQDTQYF
once,TRBV9,TRBD2,TRBJ2-7,TGTGCCAGCAGCGGGAGCGGGGACGAGCAGTACTTC,CASSGSGDEQYF
.,TRBV9,TRBD2,TRBJ2-7,TGTGCCAGCAGCGTAGGACAGACCACCCGCGGGAGCCATACCTACGAGCAGTACTTC,CASSVGQTTRGSHTYEQYF
.,TRBV19,TRBD2,TRBJ2-1,TGTGCCAGTAGTATCGGGCTAGCGGTGAAAGAGCAGTTCTTC,CASSIGLAVKEQFF
.,TRBV28,TRBD2,TRBJ2-1,TGTGCCAGCAGTTCAGGGTGGGGCGGGAGGTCCTACAATGAGCAGTTCTTC,CASSSGWGGRSYNEQFF
.,TRBV5-5,TRBD1,TRBJ2-7,TGTGCCAGCACCCTATATCGGGACAGCAGGGACGAGCAGTACTTC,CASTLYRDSRDEQYF
.,TRBV4-3,.,TRBJ2-2,TGCGCCAGCAGCCAAGATACGGCCTCGGGCACCGGGGAGCTGTTTTTT,CASSQDTASGTGELFF
.,TRBV18,TRBD1,TRBJ2-7,TGTGCCAGCTCACCTCCCTTCGGGACAGGGATTGGCGAGCAGTACTTC,CASSPPFGTGIGEQYF
.,TRBV25-1,.,TRBJ2-7,TGTGCCAGCAGTGAATTTAGCTACGAGCAGTACTTC,CASSEFSYEQYF
.,TRBV28,.,TRBJ1-2,TGTGCCAGCAACCTGGGCGGGGATTCATATGGCTACACCTTC,CASNLGGDSYGYTF
.,TRBV28,.,TRBJ1-5,TGTGCCAGCAGTTTTCGGGGGAGTCAGCCCCAGCATTTT,CASSFRGSQPQHF
.,TRBV5-6,.,TRBJ1-1,TGTGCCAGCAGTACGGGGGGTGGCCCTGAAGCTTTCTTT,CASSTGGGPEAFF
many,TRBV7-2,TRBD1,TRBJ2-7,TGTGCCAGCAGCCAGACAGGGGGCCTCTACGAGCAGTACTTC,CASSQTGGLYEQYF
.,TRBV29-1,TRBD2,TRBJ2-1,TGCAGCGTTGAAGATCATCGGACTAGCGTATCCAATGAGCAGTTCTTC,CSVEDHRTSVSNEQFF
.,TRBV6-5,TRBD1,TRBJ1-2,TGTGCCAGCGGCCAGGCAGAGGACAGGGGGCAAGGCTACACCTTC,CASGQAEDRGQGYTF
few,TRBV18,.,TRBJ2-7,TGTGCCAGCTCATCTTCCTCGTCTCTTTCCTACGAGCAGTACTTC,CASSSSSSLSYEQYF
.,TRBV5-5,.,TRBJ2-7,TGTGCCAGCATCAACCCGGGAACCTACGAGCAGTACTTC,CASINPGTYEQYF
.,TRBV6-1,.,TRBJ1-5,TGTGCCACCCACAGAACTTATAGCAATCAGCCCCAGCATTTT,CATHRTYSNQPQHF
.,TRBV28,.,TRBJ2-1,TGTGCCAGCAGTCCTCCAGGAGGGCGCTTCTACAATGAGCAGTTCTTC,CASSPPGGRFYNEQFF
.,TRBV5-4,TRBD1,TRBJ1-2,TGTGCCAGCAGCTTCCGGGACAGAGATAACTATGGCTACACCTTC,CASSFRDRDNYGYTF
.,TRBV28,.,TRBJ2-2,TGTGCCAGCAGTTTATTTCCTAGCGCAACTACCGGGGAGCTGTTTTTT,CASSLFPSATTGELFF
.,TRBV2,.,TRBJ2-1,TGTGCCAGCCTCCCCGAGAGCAGGTTATACAATGAGCAGTTCTTC,CASLPESRLYNEQFF
.,TRBV18,.,TRBJ1-5,TGTGCCAGCTCACTAACTTTAAATCAGCCCCAGCATTTT,CASSLTLNQPQHF
.,TRBV6-4,TRBD2,TRBJ2-1,TGTGCCAGCACCAACTCTCCGGGACTAGTCCCCAATGAGCAGTTCTTC,CASTNSPGLVPNEQFF
.,TRBV27,TRBD2,TRBJ2-3,TGTGCCAGCAGTTTCGCGGGAGGGTCAGATACGCAGTATTTT,CASSFAGGSDTQYF
.,TRBV28,.,TRBJ1-2,TGTGCCAGCAGTTTATGGCAAGGCGGGGTTAATGGCTACACCTTC,CASSLWQGGVNGYTF
.,TRBV11-2,.,TRBJ1-2,TGTGCCAGCAGCCGAGGAGTTCTTCGCGGCTACACCTTC,CASSRGVLRGYTF
few,TRBV9,.,TRBJ2-2,TGTGCCAGCAGCCCCAATCCTAGCCCCGGCACCGGGGAGCTGTTTTTT,CASSPNPSPGTGELFF
once,TRBV4-1,.,TRBJ2-2,TGCGCCAGCAGCCAAGGGGTCACCACCAGCGCCACCGGGGAGCTGTTTTTT,CASSQGVTTSATGELFF
few,TRBV19,.,TRBJ2-7,TGTGCCAGTAGTATAGATTACGACTCCGGTGCGGGGGAGCAGTACTTC,CASSIDYDSGAGEQYF
.,TRBV5-4,TRBD2,TRBJ2-7,TGTGCCAGCAGCCGGACTAGCCGATACGAGCAGTACTTC,CASSRTSRYEQYF
.,TRBV28,.,TRBJ1-5,TGTGCCAGCGCCGACCACTTGGAGGGACAGCCCCAGCATTTT,CASADHLEGQPQHF
.,TRBV6-5,.,TRBJ1-3,TGTGCCAGCGGACGGGACTTGATGGGAAACACCATATATTTT,CASGRDLMGNTIYF
.,TRBV29-1,TRBD1,TRBJ1-1,TGCAGCGTTCGGACAGGGATGAACACTGAAGCTTTCTTT,CSVRTGMNTEAFF
.,TRBV11-3,.,TRBJ2-7,TGTGCCAGCAGCCCTTGGGACAAACCCTACGAGCAGTACTTC,CASSPWDKPYEQYF
few,TRBV5-1,.,TRBJ2-3,TGCGCCAGCAGCCTCGAGGGGGTCCGCACAGATACGCAGTATTTT,CASSLEGVRTDTQYF
once,TRBV7-7,TRBD2,TRBJ2-1,TGTGCCAGCAGCTCCTCCGGGACTAGCGGATTATACAATGAGCAGTTCTTC,CASSSSGTSGLYNEQFF
.,TRBV7-4,TRBD2,TRBJ2-7,TGTGCCAGCAGCTTAGACGGGGGATTAGCTAGCGGGAACTACGAGCAGTACTTC,CASSLDGGLASGNYEQYF
.,TRBV2,.,TRBJ2-4,TGTGCCAGCAGCCACCCCGGACATCAGGACATTCAGTACTTC,CASSHPGHQDIQYF
.,TRBV27,.,TRBJ2-5,TGTGCCAGCAGTTTGGGGGGGCGGGCGACCCAGTACTTC,CASSLGGRATQYF